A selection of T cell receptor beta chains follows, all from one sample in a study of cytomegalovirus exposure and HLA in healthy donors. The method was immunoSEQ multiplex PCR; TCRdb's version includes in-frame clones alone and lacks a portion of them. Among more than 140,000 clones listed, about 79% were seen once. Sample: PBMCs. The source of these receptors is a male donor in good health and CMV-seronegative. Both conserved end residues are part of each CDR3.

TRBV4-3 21 CASSLDTAGHFYYCSGNTIYF
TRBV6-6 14 CASLAGSNTGELFF
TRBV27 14 CASSLVWANTEAFF
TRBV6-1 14 CASGGTAGGETQYF
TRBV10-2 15 CASSESRGGTDTQYF
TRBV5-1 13 CASSLAGSGEAFF
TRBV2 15 CASSAQVLSGNTIYF
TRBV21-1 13 CASPPRGTDTQYF
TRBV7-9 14 CASSLTDSHYGYTF
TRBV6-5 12 CASRGTLAEAFF
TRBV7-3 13 CASSSYPANEQFF
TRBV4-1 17 CASSQRTSGGASYEQYF
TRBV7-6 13 CASSARGKDTQYF
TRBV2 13 CASSVGLNQGYTF
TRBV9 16 CASSVAAGGSTDTQYF
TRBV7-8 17 CASSFGGRASGTDTQYF
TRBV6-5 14 CASSGTGGFYEQYF
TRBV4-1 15 CASSPIGEGSYEQYF
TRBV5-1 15 CASSLDGSRNYGYTF
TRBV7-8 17 CASSSTSGGTSSYEQYF
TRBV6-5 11 CASQGTYEQYF
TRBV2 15 CASSEQGTAEETQYF
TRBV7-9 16 CSSSLVGRGGHSPLHF
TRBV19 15 CASSRNPGGVNEQFF
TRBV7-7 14 CASSEGARNSPLHF
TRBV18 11 CASSPDFGYTF
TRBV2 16 CASSDGRELFTGELFF
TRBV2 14 CATKTTQGGTEAFF
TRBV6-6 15 CASSLEGPSYNEQFF
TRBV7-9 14 CASGWAGSNEKLFF
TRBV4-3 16 CASSQAYGGGSDEQYF